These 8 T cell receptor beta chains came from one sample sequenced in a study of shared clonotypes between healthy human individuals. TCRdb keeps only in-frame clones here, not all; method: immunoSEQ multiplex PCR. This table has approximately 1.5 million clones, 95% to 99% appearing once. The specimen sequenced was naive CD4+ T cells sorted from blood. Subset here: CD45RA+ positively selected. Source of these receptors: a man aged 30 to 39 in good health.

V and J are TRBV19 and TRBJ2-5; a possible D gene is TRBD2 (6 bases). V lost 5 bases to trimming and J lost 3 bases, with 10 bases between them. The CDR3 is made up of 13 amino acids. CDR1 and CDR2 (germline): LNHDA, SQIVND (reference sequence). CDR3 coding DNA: TGTGCCAGTAGTCCCCGGAGGGAAGAGACCCAGTACTTC. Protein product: CASSPRREETQYF.

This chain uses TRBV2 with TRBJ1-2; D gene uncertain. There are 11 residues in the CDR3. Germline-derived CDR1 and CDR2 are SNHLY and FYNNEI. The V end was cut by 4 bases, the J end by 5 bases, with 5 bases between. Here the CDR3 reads CASSVLYGYTF. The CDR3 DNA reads TGTGCCAGCAGTGTGCTGTATGGCTACACCTTC.

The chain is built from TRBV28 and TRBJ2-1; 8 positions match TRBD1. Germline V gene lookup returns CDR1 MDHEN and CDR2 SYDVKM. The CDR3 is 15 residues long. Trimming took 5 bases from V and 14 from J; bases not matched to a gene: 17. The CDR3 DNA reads TGTGCCAGCAGTACCGGGACAACTCTTGACAGGGGCGAGTTCTTC. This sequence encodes CASSTGTTLDRGEFF.

The DNA for the CDR3 is TGTGCCAGCAGCCCTCGCGGGGTTGCCAAAAACATTCAGTACTTC. As protein: CASSPRGVAKNIQYF. The chain is built from TRBV28 and TRBJ2-4; TRBD2 might be the D (6 bases). CDR3 length equals 15 residues. Germline V gene sequence: CDR1 MDHEN, CDR2 SYDVKM. The V end was cut by 6 bases, the J end by 1 base, with 13 bases between.

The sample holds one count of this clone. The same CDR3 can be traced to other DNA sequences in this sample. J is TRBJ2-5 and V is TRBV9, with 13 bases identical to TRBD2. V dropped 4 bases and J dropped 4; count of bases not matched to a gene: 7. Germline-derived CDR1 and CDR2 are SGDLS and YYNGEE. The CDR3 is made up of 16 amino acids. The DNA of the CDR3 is TGTGCCAGCAGCCCTCGGACTAGCGGGAGCTTAGAGACCCAGTACTTC. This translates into CASSPRTSGSLETQYF.

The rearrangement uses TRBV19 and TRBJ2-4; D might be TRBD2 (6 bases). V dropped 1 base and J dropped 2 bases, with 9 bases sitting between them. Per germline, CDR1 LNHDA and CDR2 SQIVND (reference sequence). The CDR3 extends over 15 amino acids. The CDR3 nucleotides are TGTGCCAGTAGTATAGCGGGAGTAACCAAAAACATTCAGTACTTC. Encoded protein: CASSIAGVTKNIQYF.

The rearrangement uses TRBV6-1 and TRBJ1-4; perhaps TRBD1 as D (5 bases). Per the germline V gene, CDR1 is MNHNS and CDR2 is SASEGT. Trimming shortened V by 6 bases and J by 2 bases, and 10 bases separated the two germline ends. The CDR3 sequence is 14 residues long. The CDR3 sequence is CASSQGVTNEKLFF. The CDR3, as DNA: TGTGCCAGCAGCCAGGGTGTTACTAATGAAAAACTGTTTTTT.

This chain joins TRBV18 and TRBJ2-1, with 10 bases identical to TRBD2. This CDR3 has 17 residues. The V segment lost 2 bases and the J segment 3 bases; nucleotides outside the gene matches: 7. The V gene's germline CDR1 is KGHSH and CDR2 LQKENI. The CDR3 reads CASSPASGSSIYNEQFF. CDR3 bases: TGTGCCAGCTCACCAGCTAGCGGGAGCTCAATCTACAATGAGCAGTTCTTC.